This TCR beta chain originates from a study of tumor-infiltrating lymphocytes in localized non-small cell lung cancer. Study-wide results and limits: Recurrence-free survival showed no association with tumor T-cell fraction.

Sequencing used immunoSEQ multiplex PCR; TCRdb keeps in-frame clones, though not all of them. The sample records about 16,000 clones, roughly three quarters being singletons. The CDR3 is 16 amino acids. J was trimmed by 8 bases and V by 4 bases; bases with no gene match: 12. Germline V CDR1 and CDR2: LGHNA, YNFKEQ. Remarks on this clone: As yet, its antigen is unknown.

The clonotype originates from a human donor with non-small cell lung cancer. Specimen: lung tumor tissue. This rearrangement joins TRBV4-2 to TRBJ2-7, with 12 bases that match TRBD2. CDR3 coding DNA: TGTGCCAGCAGCCGCACCTCCGGGACTAGCGGGTCCCAGCAGTACTTC. Translating it yields CASSRTSGTSGSQQYF.